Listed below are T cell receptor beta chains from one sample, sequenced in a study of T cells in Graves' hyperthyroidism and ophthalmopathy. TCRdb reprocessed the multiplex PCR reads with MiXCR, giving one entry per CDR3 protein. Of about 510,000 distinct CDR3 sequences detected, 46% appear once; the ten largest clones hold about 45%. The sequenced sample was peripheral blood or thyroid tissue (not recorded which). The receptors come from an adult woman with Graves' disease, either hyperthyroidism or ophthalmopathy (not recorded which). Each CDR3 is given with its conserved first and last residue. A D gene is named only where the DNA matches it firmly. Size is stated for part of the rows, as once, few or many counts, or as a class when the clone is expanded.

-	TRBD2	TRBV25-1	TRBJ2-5	CASSDPGAWVAGNQETQYF	TGTGCCAGCAGTGACCCCGGGGCGTGGGTAGCGGGGAACCAAGAGACCCAGTACTTC
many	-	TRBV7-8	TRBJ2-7	CASSHPMGVAYEQYF	TGTGCCAGCTCCCACCCGATGGGGGTAGCCTACGAGCAGTACTTC
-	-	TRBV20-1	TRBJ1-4	CSAREDVGGEKLFF	TGCAGTGCTAGAGAGGACGTGGGAGGTGAAAAACTGTTTTTT
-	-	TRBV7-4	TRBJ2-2	CHSSLAEGGELFF	TGTCACAGCAGCTTAGCGGAGGGCGGGGAGCTGTTTTTT
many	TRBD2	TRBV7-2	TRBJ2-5	CASSLTSGDQETQYF	TGTGCCAGCAGCTTGACTAGCGGGGATCAAGAGACCCAGTACTTC
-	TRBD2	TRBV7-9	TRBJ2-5	CASSSSTSGGKTQYF	TGTGCCAGCAGCTCATCGACTAGCGGGGGAAAGACCCAGTACTTC
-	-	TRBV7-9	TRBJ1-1	CASSHRGFTEAFF	TGTGCCAGCAGCCACCGGGGTTTTACTGAAGCTTTCTTT
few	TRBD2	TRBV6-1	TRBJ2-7	CASSDPGLATYEQYF	TGTGCCAGCAGTGATCCGGGACTAGCGACCTACGAGCAGTACTTC
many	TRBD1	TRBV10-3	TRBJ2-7	CAMGQGAYEQYF	TGTGCCATGGGACAGGGAGCCTACGAGCAGTACTTC
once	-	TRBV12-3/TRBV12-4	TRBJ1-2	CASSAPYGVAGYGYTF	TGTGCCAGCAGTGCCCCCTACGGTGTGGCGGGCTATGGCTACACCTTC
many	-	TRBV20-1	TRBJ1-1	CSAPPPGGTEAFF	TGCAGTGCTCCCCCCCCCGGGGGCACTGAAGCTTTCTTT
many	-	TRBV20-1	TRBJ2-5	CSAREFGGGKETQYF	TGCAGTGCTAGAGAATTTGGAGGGGGGAAAGAGACCCAGTACTTC
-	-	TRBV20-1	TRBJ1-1	CSARDRGVGAFF	TGCAGTGCTAGAGATCGTGGGGTTGGAGCTTTCTTT